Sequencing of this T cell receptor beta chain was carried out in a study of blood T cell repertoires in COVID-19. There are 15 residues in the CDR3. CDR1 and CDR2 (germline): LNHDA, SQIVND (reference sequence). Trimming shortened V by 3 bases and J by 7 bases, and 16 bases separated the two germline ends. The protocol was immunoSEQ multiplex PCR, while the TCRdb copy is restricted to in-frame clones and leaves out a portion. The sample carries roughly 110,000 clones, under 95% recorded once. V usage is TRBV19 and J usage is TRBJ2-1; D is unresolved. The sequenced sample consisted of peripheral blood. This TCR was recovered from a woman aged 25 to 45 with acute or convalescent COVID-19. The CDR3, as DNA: TGTGCCAGTAGTATCATAACCTCTAGATATAATGAGCAGTTCTTC. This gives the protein CASSIITSRYNEQFF.